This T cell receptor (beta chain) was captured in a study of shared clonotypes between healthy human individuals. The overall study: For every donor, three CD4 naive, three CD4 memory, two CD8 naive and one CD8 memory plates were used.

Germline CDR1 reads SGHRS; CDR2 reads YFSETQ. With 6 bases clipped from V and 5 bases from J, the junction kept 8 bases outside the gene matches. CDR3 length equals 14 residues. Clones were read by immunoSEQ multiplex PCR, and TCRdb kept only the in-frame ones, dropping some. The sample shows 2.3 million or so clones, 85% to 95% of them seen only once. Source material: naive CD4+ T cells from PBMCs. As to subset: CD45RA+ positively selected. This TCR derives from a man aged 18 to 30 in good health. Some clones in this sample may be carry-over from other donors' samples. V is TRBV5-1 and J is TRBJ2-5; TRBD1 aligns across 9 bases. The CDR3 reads CASTPDRGWETQYF. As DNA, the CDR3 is TGCGCCAGCACACCGGACAGGGGCTGGGAGACCCAGTACTTC.